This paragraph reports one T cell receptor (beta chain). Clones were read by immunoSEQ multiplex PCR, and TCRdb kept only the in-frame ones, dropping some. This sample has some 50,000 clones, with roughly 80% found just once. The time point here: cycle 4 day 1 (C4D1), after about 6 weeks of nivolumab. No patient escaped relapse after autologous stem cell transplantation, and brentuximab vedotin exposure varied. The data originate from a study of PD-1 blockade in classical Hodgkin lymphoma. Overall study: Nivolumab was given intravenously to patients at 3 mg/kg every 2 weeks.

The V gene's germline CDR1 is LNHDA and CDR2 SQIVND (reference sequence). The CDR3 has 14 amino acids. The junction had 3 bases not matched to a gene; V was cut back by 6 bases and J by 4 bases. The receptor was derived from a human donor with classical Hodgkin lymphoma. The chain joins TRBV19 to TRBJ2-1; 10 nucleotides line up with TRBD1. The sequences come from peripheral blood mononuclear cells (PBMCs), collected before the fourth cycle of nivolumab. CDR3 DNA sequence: TGTGCCAGTAGGGGGGACAGGGGTTACAATGAGCAGTTCTTC. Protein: CASRGDRGYNEQFF.